Listed below are T cell receptor beta chains from one sample, sequenced in a study of blood T cell repertoires in COVID-19. Only in-frame clones appear in the TCRdb table, and some are missing; sequencing was by immunoSEQ multiplex PCR. This table holds about 73,000 clones, 80% to 90% found once. The source material was peripheral blood. The source is a man aged 50 to 59 with active COVID-19. CDR3s include the opening cysteine and the closing phenylalanine or tryptophan. D genes are given only for firm matches. Not all rows give a size; the values are once, few, many and, for expanded clones, a class.

abundance: .; d_gene: .; v_gene: TRBV7-8; j_gene: TRBJ2-7; CDR3nt: TGTGCCAGCAGACCCAGGGGGGCCCACGAGCAGTACTTC; CDR3aa: CASRPRGAHEQYF
abundance: few; d_gene: TRBD2; v_gene: TRBV11-2; j_gene: TRBJ2-7; CDR3nt: TGTGCCAGCAGCTCCACTAGCGGGAGGACCTCCTACGAGCAGTACTTC; CDR3aa: CASSSTSGRTSYEQYF
abundance: .; d_gene: .; v_gene: TRBV30; j_gene: TRBJ2-5; CDR3nt: TGTGCCTGGAGTTTTCCCAGAGCGGGCCAAGAGACCCAGTACTTC; CDR3aa: CAWSFPRAGQETQYF
abundance: .; d_gene: .; v_gene: TRBV30; j_gene: TRBJ1-2; CDR3nt: TGTGCCTGGGGGCCCCAGGCCCGACACTATGGCTACACCTTC; CDR3aa: CAWGPQARHYGYTF
abundance: .; d_gene: .; v_gene: TRBV9; j_gene: TRBJ1-2; CDR3nt: TGTGCCAGCAACCCCGGGAGCGAAAACTATGGCTACACCTTC; CDR3aa: CASNPGSENYGYTF
abundance: .; d_gene: .; v_gene: TRBV15; j_gene: TRBJ1-5; CDR3nt: TGTGCCACCAGCAGAGATTTTGGGCAGCATCTCCTCCAGCATTTT; CDR3aa: CATSRDFGQHLLQHF
abundance: .; d_gene: .; v_gene: TRBV11-1; j_gene: TRBJ2-3; CDR3nt: TGTGCCAGCAGCCATCCTCAGACAGGAGCAGATACGCAGTATTTT; CDR3aa: CASSHPQTGADTQYF
abundance: .; d_gene: .; v_gene: TRBV3-1/TRBV3-2; j_gene: TRBJ2-7; CDR3nt: TGTGCCAGCAGCCCTTCCGATAGCGGTCTGGAGCAGTACTTC; CDR3aa: CASSPSDSGLEQYF
abundance: .; d_gene: .; v_gene: TRBV5-8; j_gene: TRBJ1-3; CDR3nt: TGTGCCAGCAGCACCGGACAGCAGAAGGACACCATATATTTT; CDR3aa: CASSTGQQKDTIYF
abundance: .; d_gene: .; v_gene: TRBV19; j_gene: TRBJ2-2; CDR3nt: TGTGCCACTCGCAAAGGGGGGGGCGTCACCGGGGAGCTGTTTTTT; CDR3aa: CATRKGGGVTGELFF
abundance: .; d_gene: TRBD1; v_gene: TRBV7-2; j_gene: TRBJ1-2; CDR3nt: TGTGCCAGCAGCTTAGACCCCGGACAGGACCGTGGCTACACCTTC; CDR3aa: CASSLDPGQDRGYTF
abundance: few; d_gene: .; v_gene: TRBV5-6; j_gene: TRBJ1-1; CDR3nt: TGTGCCAGCAGCTTTCTAACGGGGGAGTACACTGAAGCTTTCTTT; CDR3aa: CASSFLTGEYTEAFF
abundance: once; d_gene: .; v_gene: TRBV12-3/TRBV12-4; j_gene: TRBJ2-1; CDR3nt: TGTGCCAGCACGGGGGATGACTACAATGAGCAGTTCTTC; CDR3aa: CASTGDDYNEQFF
abundance: .; d_gene: .; v_gene: TRBV27; j_gene: TRBJ2-5; CDR3nt: TGTGCCAGCAGTTTAAGACAGTACCAAGAGACCCAGTACTTC; CDR3aa: CASSLRQYQETQYF
abundance: .; d_gene: .; v_gene: TRBV5-1; j_gene: TRBJ2-1; CDR3nt: TGCGCCAGCAGCCTGATAGCAGGGAATGAGCAGTTCTTC; CDR3aa: CASSLIAGNEQFF
abundance: .; d_gene: .; v_gene: TRBV7-3; j_gene: TRBJ1-6; CDR3nt: TGTGCCAGCAGCCCCGACAGTTATAATTCACCCCTCCACTTT; CDR3aa: CASSPDSYNSPLHF